The T cell receptor (beta chain) described here comes from a study of blood T cell repertoires in COVID-19. Authors' data handling: Nucleated cell number was recorded as an estimate derived from reference gene primer amplification. Libraries were prepared by immunoSEQ multiplex PCR; TCRdb keeps only in-frame clonotypes and omits some of them. The D gene and trimming were derived from the DNA, and the V and J assignments and clone size from that table. This repertoire shows roughly 200,000 clones, around 86% found once; its top ten account for 4.5% to 6.5%. The V gene end was trimmed by 3 bases and the J gene end by 5 bases; junction bases not matched to a gene: 4. Germline CDR1 is MNHEY and CDR2 is SMNVEV (reference sequence). The length of the CDR3 is 14 residues. Enrollees, about 18 to 90 years old, lived in about two dozen US areas.

The chain has TRBV27 and TRBJ2-1; 7 nucleotides line up with TRBD2. The sequenced material came from PBMCs or T cells enriched from blood (not recorded which). The clonotype was recovered from a man in his forties with acute COVID-19. CDR3 protein: CASSFERDNNEQFF. Here the CDR3 DNA reads TGTGCCAGCAGTTTCGAGCGGGATAACAATGAGCAGTTCTTC.